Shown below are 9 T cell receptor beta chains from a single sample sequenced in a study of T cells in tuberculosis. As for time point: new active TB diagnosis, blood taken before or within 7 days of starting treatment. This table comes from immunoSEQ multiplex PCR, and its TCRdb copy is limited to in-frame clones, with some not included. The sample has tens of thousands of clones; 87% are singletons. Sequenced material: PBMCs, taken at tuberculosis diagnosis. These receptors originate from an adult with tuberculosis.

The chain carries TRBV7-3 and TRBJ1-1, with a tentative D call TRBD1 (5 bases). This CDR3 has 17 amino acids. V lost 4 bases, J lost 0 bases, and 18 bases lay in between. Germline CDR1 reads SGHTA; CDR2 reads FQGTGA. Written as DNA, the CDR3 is TGTGCCAGCAGCTCCCAGGGCGTAGTCGTACTGAACACTGAAGCTTTCTTT. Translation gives CASSSQGVVVLNTEAFF.

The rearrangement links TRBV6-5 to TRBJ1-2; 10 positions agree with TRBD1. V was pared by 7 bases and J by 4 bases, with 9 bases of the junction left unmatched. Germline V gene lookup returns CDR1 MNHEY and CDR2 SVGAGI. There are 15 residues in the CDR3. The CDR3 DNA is TGTGCCAGCAAGCGACAGGGGGCGCCCCGCTATGGCTACACCTTC. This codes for CASKRQGAPRYGYTF.

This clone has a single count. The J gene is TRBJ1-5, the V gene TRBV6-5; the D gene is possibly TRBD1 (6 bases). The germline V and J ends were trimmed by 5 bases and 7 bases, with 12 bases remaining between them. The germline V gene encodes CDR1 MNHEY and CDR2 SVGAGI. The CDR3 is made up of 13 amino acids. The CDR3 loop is CASSPGGAQPQHF. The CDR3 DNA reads TGTGCCAGCAGTCCCGGGGGGGCCCAGCCCCAGCATTTT.

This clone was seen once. CDR3 in DNA: TGTGCCAGTAGTATGACGGACAGGCGAGCGGAGACCCAGTACTTC. Translating it yields CASSMTDRRAETQYF. The chain links TRBV19 to TRBJ2-5, with 7 bases that match TRBD1. The CDR3 is 15 residues long. CDR1 is LNHDA, CDR2 SQIVND, per germline (reference sequence). Trimming at V came to 3 bases and at J to 5 bases, leaving 9 bases not matched to a gene.

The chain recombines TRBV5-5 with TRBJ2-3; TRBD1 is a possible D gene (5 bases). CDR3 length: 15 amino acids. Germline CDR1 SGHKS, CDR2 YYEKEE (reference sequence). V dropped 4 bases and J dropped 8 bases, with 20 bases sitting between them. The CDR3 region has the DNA TGTGCCAGCAGCGTAGTCAGCTACGGGCAGGGTACGCAGTATTTT. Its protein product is CASSVVSYGQGTQYF.

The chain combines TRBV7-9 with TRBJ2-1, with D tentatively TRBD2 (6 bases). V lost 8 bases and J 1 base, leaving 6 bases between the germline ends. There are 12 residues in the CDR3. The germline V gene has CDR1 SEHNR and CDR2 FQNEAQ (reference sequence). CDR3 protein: CASGTSYNEQFF. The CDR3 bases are TGTGCCAGCGGGACTTCCTACAATGAGCAGTTCTTC.

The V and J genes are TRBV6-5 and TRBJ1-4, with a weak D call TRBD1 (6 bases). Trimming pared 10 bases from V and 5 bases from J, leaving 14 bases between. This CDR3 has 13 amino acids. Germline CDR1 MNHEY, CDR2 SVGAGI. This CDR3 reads CANRRTVNEKLFF. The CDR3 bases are TGTGCCAACCGCAGGACAGTGAATGAAAAACTGTTTTTT.

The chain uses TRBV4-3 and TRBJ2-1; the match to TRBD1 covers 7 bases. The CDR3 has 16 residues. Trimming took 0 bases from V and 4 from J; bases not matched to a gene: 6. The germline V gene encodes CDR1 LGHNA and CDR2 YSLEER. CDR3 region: CASSQDADRVYNEQFF. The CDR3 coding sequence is TGCGCCAGCAGCCAAGATGCAGACAGGGTATACAATGAGCAGTTCTTC.

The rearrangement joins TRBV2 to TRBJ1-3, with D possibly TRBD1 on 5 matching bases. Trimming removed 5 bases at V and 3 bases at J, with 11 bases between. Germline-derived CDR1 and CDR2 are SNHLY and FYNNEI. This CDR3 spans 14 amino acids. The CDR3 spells CASSPTVSGNTIYF. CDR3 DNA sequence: TGTGCCAGCAGTCCGACAGTGAGTGGAAACACCATATATTTT. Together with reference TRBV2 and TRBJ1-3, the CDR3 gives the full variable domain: EPEVTQTPSHQVTQMGQEVILRCVPISNHLYFYWYRQILGQKVEFLVSFYNNEISEKSEIFDDQFSVERPDGSNFTLKIRSTKLEDSAMYFCASSPTVSGNTIYFGEGSWLTVV.